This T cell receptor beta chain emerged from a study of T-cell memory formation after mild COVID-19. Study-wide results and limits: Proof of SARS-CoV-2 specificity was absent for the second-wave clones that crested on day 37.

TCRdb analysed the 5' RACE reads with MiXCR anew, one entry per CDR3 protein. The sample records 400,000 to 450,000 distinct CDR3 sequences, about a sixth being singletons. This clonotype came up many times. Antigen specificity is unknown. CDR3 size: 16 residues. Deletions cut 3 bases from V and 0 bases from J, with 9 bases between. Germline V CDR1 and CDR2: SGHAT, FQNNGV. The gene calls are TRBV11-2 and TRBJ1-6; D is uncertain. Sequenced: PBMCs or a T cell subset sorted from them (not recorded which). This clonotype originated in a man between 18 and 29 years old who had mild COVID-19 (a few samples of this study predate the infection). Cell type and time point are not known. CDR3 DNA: TGTGCCAGCAGCTTCGGGCCGAGCTCCTATAATTCACCCCTCCACTTT. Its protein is CASSFGPSSYNSPLHF.